These 5 T cell receptor beta chains share one sample of origin, sequenced in a study of CD8+CD57+ T cells in acquired aplastic anemia. TCR beta VDJ combinations and CDR3 sequences were profiled from genomic DNA. Each CDR3 protein gets one entry after TCRdb re-called the reads with MiXCR. The repertoire holds 150,000 or so distinct CDR3 sequences, with around 60% as singletons. Material for sequencing was sorted CD4+, CD8+, or CD8+CD57+ T cells (not recorded which) from PBMCs. Source of these receptors: a human donor in good health.

The chain has TRBV20-1 and TRBJ2-5; D unresolved. The V gene lost 0 bases and the J gene lost 3 bases, with 8 bases spanning the gap. Germline CDR1 is DFQATT and CDR2 is SNEGSKA (reference sequence). The CDR3 runs to 13 residues. The CDR3 sequence: CSARDTKEETQYF. The CDR3 DNA sequence: TGCAGTGCTAGAGATACGAAGGAAGAGACCCAGTACTTC.

V gene TRBV5-5 combines with J gene TRBJ2-7, with 8 bases lining up with TRBD2. Per the germline V gene, CDR1 is SGHKS and CDR2 is YYEKEE (reference sequence). V lost 2 bases, J lost 5 bases, and 9 bases stayed unmatched. The CDR3 runs to 15 residues. This CDR3 reads CASSLGTGGPHEQYF. Here the CDR3 DNA reads TGTGCCAGCAGCTTAGGGACGGGAGGGCCCCACGAGCAGTACTTC.

A word on this clonotype: The germline gene is not matched at one end of the junction; a read error may be the cause. The chain has TRBV24-1 and TRBJ2-2, with 14 bases matching TRBD2. Germline V lookup: CDR1 KGHDR, CDR2 SFDVKD. The CDR3 totals 19 residues. CDR3 DNA sequence: TGTGCCACCAGTGACCACGGGACTAGCGGGAGACCGAACACCAGGGAGCTGTCTTTT. Its protein product is CATSDHGTSGRPNTRELSF.

The chain carries TRBV13 and TRBJ2-5; D possibly corresponds to TRBD2 (6 bases). V lost 0 bases to trimming and J lost 5 bases, with 10 bases between them. The CDR3 length is 14 residues. CDR1 and CDR2 (germline): PRHDT, FYEKMQ (reference sequence). The CDR3 protein is CASSLGRGGETQYF. CDR3 DNA: TGTGCCAGCAGCTTAGGCCGTGGAGGGGAGACCCAGTACTTC. The whole variable domain, filled in from reference TRBV13 and TRBJ2-5, reads AAGVIQSPRHLIKEKRETATLKCYPIPRHDTVYWYQQGPGQDPQFLISFYEKMQSDKGSIPDRFSAQQFSDYHSELNMSSLELGDSALYFCASSLGRGGETQYFGPGTRLLVL.

The CDR3 bases are TGTGCCAGCAGAAACACTGAAGCTTTCTTT. It translates to CASRNTEAFF. This chain uses TRBV7-8 with TRBJ1-1; no firm D call. This CDR3 has 10 residues. Per germline, CDR1 SGHVS and CDR2 FQNEAQ. V shed 6 bases and J shed 2 bases, with 1 base lying between them. The whole variable domain, filled in from reference TRBV7-8 and TRBJ1-1, reads GAGVSQSPRYKVAKRGQDVALRCDPISGHVSLFWYQQALGQGPEFLTYFQNEAQLDKSGLPSDRFFAERPEGSVSTLKIQRTQQEDSAVYLCASRNTEAFFGQGTRLTVV.